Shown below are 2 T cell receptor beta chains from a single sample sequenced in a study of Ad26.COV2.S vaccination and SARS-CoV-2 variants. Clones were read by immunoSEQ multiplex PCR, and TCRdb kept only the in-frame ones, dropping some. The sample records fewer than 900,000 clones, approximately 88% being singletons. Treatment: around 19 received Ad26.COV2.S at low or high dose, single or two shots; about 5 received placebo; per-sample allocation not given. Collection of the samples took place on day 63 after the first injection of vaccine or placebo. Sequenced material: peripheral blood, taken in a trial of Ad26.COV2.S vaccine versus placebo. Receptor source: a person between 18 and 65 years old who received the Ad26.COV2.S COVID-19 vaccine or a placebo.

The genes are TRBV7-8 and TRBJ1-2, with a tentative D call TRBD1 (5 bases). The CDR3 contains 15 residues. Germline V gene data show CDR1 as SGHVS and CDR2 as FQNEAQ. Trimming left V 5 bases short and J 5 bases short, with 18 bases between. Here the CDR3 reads CASSVLMGGGYGYTF. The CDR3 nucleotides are TGTGCCAGCAGCGTCCTTATGGGGGGAGGTTATGGCTACACCTTC. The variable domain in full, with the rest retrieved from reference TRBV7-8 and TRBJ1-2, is GAGVSQSPRYKVAKRGQDVALRCDPISGHVSLFWYQQALGQGPEFLTYFQNEAQLDKSGLPSDRFFAERPEGSVSTLKIQRTQQEDSAVYLCASSVLMGGGYGYTFGSGTRLTVV.

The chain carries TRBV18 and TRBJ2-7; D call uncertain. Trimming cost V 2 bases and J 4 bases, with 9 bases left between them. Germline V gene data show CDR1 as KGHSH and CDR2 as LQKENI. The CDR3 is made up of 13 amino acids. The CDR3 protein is CASSPTQQYEQYF. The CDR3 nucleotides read TGTGCCAGCTCACCAACACAGCAATACGAGCAGTACTTC.